A selection of T cell receptor beta chains follows, all from one sample in a study of T cell repertoires in cytomegalovirus infection. No antigens are known for them. MiXCR was run by TCRdb on the reads, yielding one entry per CDR3 protein. The table lists roughly 920,000 distinct CDR3 sequences, around 32% of them singletons. The material was cultured CD8+ T cells from PBMCs, obtained from culture after CMV antigen stimulation. The receptor source for this set is a human donor in good health (CMV status not recorded). Some clones in this sample may be carry-over from other donors' samples. The CDR3 runs from the conserved cysteine through the conserved F or W. A D gene is named only where the DNA matches it firmly. Clone size is given for some rows only: seen once, a few or many times, or a class if the clone is expanded.

j_call,d_call,clone_size,v_call,cdr3_aa,cdr3_nt
TRBJ2-2,-,-,TRBV20-1,CSASRRGTSNTGELFF,TGCAGTGCTAGTCGCAGGGGCACCTCGAACACCGGGGAGCTGTTTTTT
TRBJ2-1,TRBD1,many,TRBV7-9,CASSSPGTGFHRSYNEQFF,TGTGCCAGCAGCTCCCCCGGGACAGGGTTTCATCGGTCCTACAATGAGCAGTTCTTC
TRBJ2-1,TRBD1,few,TRBV20-1,CSAWDRGYNEQFF,TGCAGTGCCTGGGACAGGGGCTACAATGAGCAGTTCTTC
TRBJ1-1,-,-,TRBV20-1,CSAREGIDTEAFF,TGCAGTGCTAGAGAGGGAATTGACACTGAAGCTTTCTTT
TRBJ2-7,TRBD2,few,TRBV4-2,CASSQTASSGGAEEQYF,TGTGCCAGCAGCCAAACCGCCTCTAGCGGGGGGGCCGAAGAGCAGTACTTC
TRBJ1-2,-,-,TRBV11-1,CASSFGVQALLGGYTF,TGTGCCAGCAGCTTTGGCGTCCAAGCCCTCTTAGGTGGCTACACCTTC
TRBJ1-2,TRBD1,few,TRBV20-1,CSARDLNGPSDREDGYTF,TGCAGTGCTAGAGATCTAAACGGGCCATCGGACAGGGAGGATGGCTACACCTTC
TRBJ2-5,-,-,TRBV28,CASSLPGDGTQYF,TGTGCCAGCAGTTTACCCGGGGATGGGACCCAGTACTTC
TRBJ2-3,-,few,TRBV6-1,CASSGGGDTQYF,TGTGCCAGCAGTGGAGGGGGAGATACGCAGTATTTT
TRBJ2-2,-,few,TRBV6-2/TRBV6-3,CASRAGFLGELFF,TGTGCCAGCCGCGCAGGATTTCTCGGGGAGCTGTTTTTT
TRBJ2-5,-,few,TRBV27,CASSPWGHPQETQYF,TGTGCCAGCAGCCCCTGGGGGCATCCCCAAGAGACCCAGTACTTC
TRBJ1-2,-,few,TRBV28,CASSFAPGSYGYTF,TGTGCCAGCAGTTTTGCACCCGGGAGCTATGGCTACACCTTC
TRBJ1-1,TRBD1,many,TRBV12-3/TRBV12-4,CASSIDREGTEAFF,TGTGCCAGCAGTATCGACAGGGAGGGGACTGAAGCTTTCTTT
TRBJ2-5,TRBD1,few,TRBV9,CASSVTGGNQGTQYF,TGTGCCAGCAGCGTAACAGGGGGCAACCAAGGGACCCAGTACTTC
TRBJ1-1,-,many,TRBV4-1,CASSRGIRGGTEAFF,TGCGCCAGCAGCCGGGGAATTAGGGGGGGCACTGAAGCTTTCTTT
TRBJ2-1,-,few,TRBV7-9,CASSLPRDGYNEQFF,TGTGCCAGCAGCCTCCCCAGGGACGGATACAATGAGCAGTTCTTC
TRBJ2-7,-,-,TRBV2,CASSEGYRNYEQYF,TGTGCCAGCAGTGAAGGTTACAGAAACTACGAGCAGTACTTC
TRBJ1-1,-,-,TRBV4-1,CASSHGHGAEAFF,TGCGCCAGCAGCCACGGGCATGGCGCTGAAGCTTTCTTT
TRBJ1-2,TRBD1,many,TRBV12-3/TRBV12-4,CASSSPDRGRDGYTF,TGTGCCAGCAGTTCGCCCGACAGGGGGAGGGATGGCTACACCTTC
TRBJ2-3,TRBD1,-,TRBV6-5,CASSYSSGQFSTDTQYF,TGTGCCAGCAGTTACTCTTCGGGACAGTTTAGCACAGATACGCAGTATTTT
TRBJ1-2,-,-,TRBV5-1,CASRAEGSLEDGYTF,TGCGCCAGCAGAGCAGAGGGGAGTTTGGAGGATGGCTACACCTTC
TRBJ2-2,-,-,TRBV7-9,CASSLSGRLSGGELFF,TGTGCCAGCAGCTTATCTGGACGACTCTCGGGCGGGGAGCTGTTTTTT
TRBJ2-7,TRBD1,-,TRBV6-1,CAGSETGTGNEQYF,TGTGCCGGCAGTGAAACAGGGACAGGGAACGAGCAGTACTTC
TRBJ1-1,-,-,TRBV27,CASSIQGWDTEAFF,TGTGCCAGCAGTATACAGGGCTGGGACACTGAAGCTTTCTTT
TRBJ1-1,-,few,TRBV6-1,CASSDLGDTLGAEAFF,TGTGCCAGCAGTGATCTGGGCGACACCCTGGGTGCTGAAGCTTTCTTT
TRBJ2-1,-,few,TRBV7-6,CASSLGRLGTPYNEQFF,TGTGCCAGCAGCTTAGGAAGATTGGGGACACCTTACAATGAGCAGTTCTTC
TRBJ2-1,-,many,TRBV7-8,CASSTSLSIVGQFF,TGTGCCAGCAGCACCTCTTTGTCGATAGTGGGGCAGTTCTTC
TRBJ2-3,-,-,TRBV7-6,CASSLVSVRPRNHRDTDTQYF,TGTGCCAGCAGCTTAGTGTCCGTGAGGCCCAGAAACCACCGGGACACAGATACGCAGTATTTT
TRBJ1-1,-,many,TRBV7-2,CASSLTTRDADIAAFF,TGTGCCAGCAGCTTAACCACCCGGGACGCGGATATAGCGGCTTTCTTT
TRBJ1-2,-,many,TRBV3-1,CASSQTHSNYGYTF,TGTGCCAGCAGCCAAACACACAGTAACTATGGCTACACCTTC
TRBJ1-1,-,-,TRBV27,CASSSRPANTEAFF,TGTGCCAGCAGTTCCCGGCCGGCGAACACTGAAGCTTTCTTT
TRBJ2-2,-,-,TRBV19,CASHSLDVTGELFF,TGTGCCAGTCATTCCTTGGACGTCACCGGGGAGCTGTTTTTT
TRBJ2-3,-,few,TRBV20-1,CSASGTPSLYF,TGCAGTGCTAGTGGCACCCCTAGTCTTTATTTT
TRBJ2-3,TRBD1,-,TRBV6-5,CASSQTGGRRDTQYF,TGTGCCAGCAGTCAGACAGGGGGAAGGAGAGATACGCAGTATTTT
TRBJ2-7,TRBD1,few,TRBV7-9,CASSLLGQPYEQYF,TGTGCCAGCAGCTTACTGGGACAGCCCTACGAGCAGTACTTC
TRBJ2-7,-,-,TRBV5-4,CASSLDPTWEQYF,TGTGCCAGCAGCTTGGACCCGACCTGGGAGCAGTACTTC
TRBJ2-5,-,many,TRBV24-1,CATSATESFQETQYF,TGTGCCACCAGTGCCACCGAGTCCTTCCAAGAGACCCAGTACTTC
TRBJ1-4,-,few,TRBV5-1,CASSLDGTDEKLFF,TGCGCCAGCAGCTTGGACGGAACCGATGAAAAACTGTTTTTT
TRBJ1-3,-,few,TRBV5-5,CASSFYVAFDSSSGNTIYF,TGTGCCAGCAGCTTTTACGTGGCTTTCGACTCTAGCTCTGGAAACACCATATATTTT
TRBJ1-2,-,once,TRBV7-2,CASSLVEGNADGYTF,TGTGCCAGCAGCTTAGTCGAGGGCAATGCGGATGGCTACACCTTC
TRBJ1-2,-,few,TRBV24-1,CATSVDGNSDGYTF,TGTGCCACCAGTGTCGACGGGAACTCGGATGGCTACACCTTC
TRBJ2-1,-,-,TRBV4-3,CANTGGPKREIEHDNEQFF,TGCGCCAATACCGGGGGGCCCAAACGGGAAATTGAGCACGACAATGAGCAGTTCTTC
TRBJ1-2,-,-,TRBV6-6,CASSYGKGGAVNYGYTF,TGTGCCAGCAGTTACGGAAAAGGGGGGGCGGTCAACTATGGCTACACCTTC
TRBJ2-3,TRBD2,few,TRBV20-1,CSGALAEVITDTQYF,TGCAGTGGGGCACTAGCGGAGGTTATCACAGATACGCAGTATTTT
TRBJ2-7,-,many,TRBV7-9,CASTTPLSPYEQYF,TGTGCCAGCACCACCCCCCTGAGCCCCTACGAGCAGTACTTC
TRBJ2-2,-,-,TRBV19,CASTWAPGTMNTGELFF,TGTGCCAGTACCTGGGCCCCCGGGACAATGAACACCGGGGAGCTGTTTTTT
TRBJ2-1,TRBD2,-,TRBV5-8,CASRTRLAVNEQFF,TGTGCCAGCCGAACAAGACTAGCGGTCAATGAGCAGTTCTTC